This TCR beta chain was captured in a study of metastatic and nonmetastatic thyroid tumors. This clone was counted a few times. Germline assignment: CDR1 SGHRS and CDR2 YFSETQ. Trimming removed 4 bases from V and 5 bases from J, with 25 bases in between. The CDR3 covers 17 residues. Using MiXCR, TCRdb re-called clones from the PCR reads. The table lists roughly 20,000 clones, approximately 37% of them singletons. All patients reached thyroid surgery having received no treatment beforehand. This TCR was sampled from a female donor with papillary thyroid cancer or a benign thyroid nodule (not recorded which). Some clones in this sample may be carry-over from other donors' samples. This chain uses TRBV5-1 with TRBJ2-7; perhaps TRBD2 as D (5 bases). The specimen was tumor tissue. The CDR3 here is CASSDLLVGSSPNEQYF. CDR3 sequence (DNA): TGCGCCAGCAGCGATCTCCTGGTGGGGAGTTCCCCCAACGAGCAGTACTTC.